This TCR beta chain was observed in a study of T cell responses to AZD1222 COVID-19 vaccine. Study results and caveats: Only 5 or 6 people who got AZD1222 tested seropositive at baseline.

Germline V gives CDR1 KGHSH, CDR2 LQKENI. V was clipped by 4 bases and J by 8 bases; unmatched bases: 6. The CDR3 runs to 14 residues. The assay was immunoSEQ multiplex PCR, and TCRdb's table has in-frame clones only and misses some. The sample holds just under 90,000 clones, approximately 91% seen once. On this clone: Its antigen is as yet unknown.

V usage is TRBV18 and J usage is TRBJ1-2, with 11 bases identical to TRBD1. Specimen: peripheral blood, collected 28 days after the second AZD1222 dose. The TCR comes from an adult who received the AZD1222 COVID-19 vaccine. In DNA, the CDR3 is TGTGCCAGCTCACTAGGACAGGGGGCGCGCGGCTACACCTTC. Its protein is CASSLGQGARGYTF.